The present TCR beta chain was sequenced within a study of blood T cell repertoires in COVID-19 (dated by TCRdb to 2018 to 2021). Broadly, across the study: Samples from collaborators originated in the United States, Italy and Spain and spanned both the acute and convalescent phases of COVID-19. The prospective study material was composed of cDNA or gDNA derived from T cells, B-cell-depleted T cells, or PBMCs. The repertoires were released in a freely available public database meant as a resource for research on the immune response to SARS-CoV-2. Samples were obtained from the ongoing ImmuneRACE study (first 160 participants) and from 1,254 subjects provided by 6 global collaborators. Where available, HLA class I and class II types were taken from metadata supplied by the sample provider and were not determined by assay-based typing. A de-identified subject ID, COVID-19 status, age in years and sex were almost always included in the sample metadata. Subjects who had been exposed to COVID-19, were actively infected with it, or had recovered from it provided the deeply sampled blood TCRbeta repertoires that made up the dataset.

TCRbeta CDR3 regions were amplified from genomic DNA by means of the immunoSEQ Assay, a bias-controlled multiplex PCR. The authors' pipeline ran thus. Nucleated cell counts per sample were estimated from amplification of reference gene primers within the assay. Sequence reads were collapsed and filtered to measure the absolute abundance of every unique TCRbeta CDR3 rearrangement. For each sample, productive Simpson clonality was calculated as the square root of Simpson's diversity index over productive rearrangements. Sourced from immuneACCESS, this table was stored by TCRdb with only in-frame sequences that have V and J called. A share of the clones is absent; for the studies checked, an unresolved V gene accounts for under half, and the remainder has no known explanation. Clone size and V and J calls were adopted from that table, with D and trimming inferred from the DNA. In all, the sample holds around 37,000 clones, and approximately 92% of those were seen once. Roughly 6% of the sample is in the top ten clones.

Regarding this clone: Its antigen target is currently unknown. No per-base quality is available; no much larger clone lies one base away.

The CDR3 runs 18 residues from the cysteine to the phenylalanine. Kept here is only the CDR3 DNA, which spans 54 bases and is read in frame from base 1. The V and J ends are trimmed by 0 bases and 4 bases, leaving 22 bases between them. Looking up the germline V gene (reference sequence) yields CDR1 SEHNR and CDR2 FQNEAQ. The paper as a whole reports these results and caveats: How much clinical and demographic metadata was included differed by source and by participant, and the metadata was provided uncurated.

The collaborating institutions used their own protocols to collect whole blood in K2EDTA tubes. For TCRbeta analysis, collaborator samples were shipped as frozen whole blood, as isolated PBMCs, or as DNA extracted from either sample type. Sequenced: peripheral blood. The receptor was isolated from a woman older than 75 with acute or convalescent COVID-19. The sequence is built from TRBV7-9 and TRBJ2-7, and TRBD1 may be the D gene, going by 5 matching bases. The CDR3 sequence is CASSLAKGRRGDSYEQYF. Read as DNA, the sequence is TGTGCCAGCAGCTTAGCGAAGGGCAGAAGGGGCGATTCGTACGAGCAGTACTTC.